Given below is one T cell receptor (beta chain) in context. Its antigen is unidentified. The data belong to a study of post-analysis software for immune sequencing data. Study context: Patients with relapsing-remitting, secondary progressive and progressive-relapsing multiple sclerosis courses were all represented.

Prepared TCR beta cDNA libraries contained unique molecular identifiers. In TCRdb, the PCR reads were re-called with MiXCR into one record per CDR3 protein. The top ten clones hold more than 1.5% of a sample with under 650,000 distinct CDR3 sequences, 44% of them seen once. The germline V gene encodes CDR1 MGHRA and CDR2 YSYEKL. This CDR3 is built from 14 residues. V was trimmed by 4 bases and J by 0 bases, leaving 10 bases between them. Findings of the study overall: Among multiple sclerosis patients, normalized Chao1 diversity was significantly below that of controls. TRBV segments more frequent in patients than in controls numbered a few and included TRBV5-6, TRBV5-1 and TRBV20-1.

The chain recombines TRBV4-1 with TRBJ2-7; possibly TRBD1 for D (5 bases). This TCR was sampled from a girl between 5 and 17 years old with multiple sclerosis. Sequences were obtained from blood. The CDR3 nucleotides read TGCGCCAGCAGCCCACAGACAGACTCCTACGAGCAGTACTTC. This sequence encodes CASSPQTDSYEQYF.